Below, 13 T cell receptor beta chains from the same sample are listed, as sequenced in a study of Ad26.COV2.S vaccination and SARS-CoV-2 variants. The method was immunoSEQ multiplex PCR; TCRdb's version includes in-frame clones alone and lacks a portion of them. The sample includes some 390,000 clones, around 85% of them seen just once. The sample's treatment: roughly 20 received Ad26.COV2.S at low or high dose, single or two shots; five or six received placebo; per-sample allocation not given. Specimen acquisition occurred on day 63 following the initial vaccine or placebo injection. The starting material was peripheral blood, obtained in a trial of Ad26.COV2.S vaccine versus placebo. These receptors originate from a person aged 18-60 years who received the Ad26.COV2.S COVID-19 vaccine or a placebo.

Here the CDR3 reads CATIFWAKDRTDVPQHF. For the CDR3, the DNA is TGTGCCACCATCTTTTGGGCGAAAGATCGAACCGACGTACCCCAGCATTTT. The genes are TRBV24-1 and TRBJ1-5, with D uncertain. The V gene lost 8 bases and the J gene lost 10 bases, with 29 bases spanning the gap. Per germline, CDR1 KGHDR and CDR2 SFDVKD. The CDR3 covers 17 residues.

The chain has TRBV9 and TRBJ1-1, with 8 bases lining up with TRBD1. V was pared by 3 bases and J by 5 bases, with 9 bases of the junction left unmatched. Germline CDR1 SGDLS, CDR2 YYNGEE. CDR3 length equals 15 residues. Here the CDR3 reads CASSAGGRGRTEAFF. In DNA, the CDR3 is TGTGCCAGCAGCGCCGGAGGCAGGGGGCGTACTGAAGCTTTCTTT.

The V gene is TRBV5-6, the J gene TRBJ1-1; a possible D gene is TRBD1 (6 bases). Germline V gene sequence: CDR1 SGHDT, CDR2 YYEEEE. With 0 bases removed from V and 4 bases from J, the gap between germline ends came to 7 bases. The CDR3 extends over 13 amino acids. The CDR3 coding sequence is TGTGCCAGCAGCTTGGGGGGGCCCACTGAAGCTTTCTTT. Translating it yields CASSLGGPTEAFF. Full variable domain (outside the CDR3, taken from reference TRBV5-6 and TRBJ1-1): DAGVTQSPTHLIKTRGQQVTLRCSPKSGHDTVSWYQQALGQGPQFIFQYYEEEERQRGNFPDRFSGHQFPNYSSELNVNALLLGDSALYLCASSLGGPTEAFFGQGTRLTVV.

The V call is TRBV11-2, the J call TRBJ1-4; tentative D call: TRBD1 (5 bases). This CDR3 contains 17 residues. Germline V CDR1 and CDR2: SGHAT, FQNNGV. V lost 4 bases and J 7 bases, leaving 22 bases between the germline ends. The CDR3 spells CASSSIRGRSGREKLFF. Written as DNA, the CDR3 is TGTGCCAGCAGCTCCATACGCGGACGGTCGGGGCGTGAAAAACTGTTTTTT.

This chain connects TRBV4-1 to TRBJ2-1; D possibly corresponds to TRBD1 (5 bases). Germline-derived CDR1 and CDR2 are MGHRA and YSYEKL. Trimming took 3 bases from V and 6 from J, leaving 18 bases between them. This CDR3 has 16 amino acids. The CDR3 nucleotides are TGCGCCAGCAGCCAGTGGGCGGCAGGGTCGGGCAATGAGCAGTTCTTC. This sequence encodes CASSQWAAGSGNEQFF.

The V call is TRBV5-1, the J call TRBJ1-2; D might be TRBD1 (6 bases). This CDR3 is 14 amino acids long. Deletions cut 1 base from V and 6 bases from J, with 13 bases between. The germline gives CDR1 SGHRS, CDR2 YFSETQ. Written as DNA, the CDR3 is TGCGCCAGCAGCTTGAGACCGGGACAAGATGGCTACACCTTC. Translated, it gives CASSLRPGQDGYTF.

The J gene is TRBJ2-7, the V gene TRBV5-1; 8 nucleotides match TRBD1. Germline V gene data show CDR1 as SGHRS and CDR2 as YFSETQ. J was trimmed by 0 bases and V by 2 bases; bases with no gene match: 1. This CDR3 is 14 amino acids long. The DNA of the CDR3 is TGCGCCAGCAGCTTCGGACAGGGCTCCTACGAGCAGTACTTC. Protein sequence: CASSFGQGSYEQYF.

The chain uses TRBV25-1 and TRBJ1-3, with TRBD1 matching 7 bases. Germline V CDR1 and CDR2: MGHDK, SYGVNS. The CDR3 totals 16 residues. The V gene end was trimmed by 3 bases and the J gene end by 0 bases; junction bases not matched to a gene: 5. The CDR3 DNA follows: TGTGCCAGCAGTGAGGCAGGGGGAAACTCTGGAAACACCATATATTTT. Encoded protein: CASSEAGGNSGNTIYF. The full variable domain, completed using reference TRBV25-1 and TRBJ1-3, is EADIYQTPRYLVIGTGKKITLECSQTMGHDKMYWYQQDPGMELHLIHYSYGVNSTEKGDLSSESTVSRIRTEHFPLTLESARPSHTSQYLCASSEAGGNSGNTIYFGEGSWLTVV.

The CDR3 protein is CASSEGLVNSPLHF. For the CDR3, the DNA is TGTGCCAGCAGTGAAGGACTCGTAAATTCACCCCTCCACTTT. The V and J genes are TRBV6-1 and TRBJ1-6; unclear D gene. The CDR3 loop spans 14 amino acids. V lost 1 base to trimming and J lost 7 bases, with 8 bases between them. Per the germline V gene, CDR1 is MNHNS and CDR2 is SASEGT.

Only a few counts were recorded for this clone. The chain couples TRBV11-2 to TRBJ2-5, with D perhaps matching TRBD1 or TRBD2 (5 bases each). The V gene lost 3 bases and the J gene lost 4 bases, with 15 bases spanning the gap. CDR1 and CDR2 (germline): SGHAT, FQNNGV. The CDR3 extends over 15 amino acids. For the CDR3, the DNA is TGTGCCAGCAGCTTTGAGGGGTTTCAGGGAGAGACCCAGTACTTC. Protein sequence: CASSFEGFQGETQYF.

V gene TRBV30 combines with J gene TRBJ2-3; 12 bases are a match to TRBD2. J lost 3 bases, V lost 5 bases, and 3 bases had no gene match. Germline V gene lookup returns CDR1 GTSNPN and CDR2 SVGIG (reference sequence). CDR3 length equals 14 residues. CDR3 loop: CAWSLAGGTDTQYF. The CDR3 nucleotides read TGTGCCTGGTCCCTAGCGGGGGGGACAGATACGCAGTATTTT.

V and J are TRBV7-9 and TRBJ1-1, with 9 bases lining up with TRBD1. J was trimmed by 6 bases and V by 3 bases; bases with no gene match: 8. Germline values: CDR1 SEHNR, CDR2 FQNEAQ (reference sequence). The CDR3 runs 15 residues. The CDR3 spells CASSFLQGAGPEAFF. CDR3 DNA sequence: TGTGCCAGCAGCTTTTTACAGGGGGCCGGGCCTGAAGCTTTCTTT.

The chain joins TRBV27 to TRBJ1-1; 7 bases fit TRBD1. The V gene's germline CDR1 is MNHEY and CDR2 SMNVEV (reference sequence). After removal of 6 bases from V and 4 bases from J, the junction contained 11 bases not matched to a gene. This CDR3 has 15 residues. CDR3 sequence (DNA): TGTGCCAGCAGATCGCCAGGGGGTTTCGGCACTGAAGCTTTCTTT. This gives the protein CASRSPGGFGTEAFF.